A selection of T cell receptor beta chains follows, all from one sample in a study of memory CD4+ T cells and cytomegalovirus serostatus. Assay: immunoSEQ multiplex PCR; the TCRdb copy retains only in-frame clones and omits some. Of 60,000 to 70,000 clones in the sample, around three quarters were seen once. Sequencing was performed on memory CD4+ T cells from blood. The receptors here all came from an adult in good health and CMV-seronegative. Some clones in this sample may be carry-over from other donors' samples. Each CDR3 is given with its conserved first and last residue. D genes are given only for firm matches. Clone size is given for some rows only: seen once, a few or many times, or a class if the clone is expanded.

V	D	size	J	CDR3	DNA
TRBV7-2	NA	medium-sized	TRBJ1-1	CASSLDRTTEAFF	TGTGCCAGCAGCCTCGACAGGACCACTGAAGCTTTCTTT
TRBV29-1	TRBD1	NA	TRBJ1-2	CSVAAGQYFNYGYTF	TGCAGCGTTGCCGCGGGACAGTACTTTAACTATGGCTACACCTTC
TRBV7-2	NA	NA	TRBJ2-1	CATSRDSTYNEQFF	TGTGCCACCTCCCGGGACTCTACCTACAATGAGCAGTTCTTC
TRBV2	NA	NA	TRBJ2-7	CASSNDRTGQQYF	TGTGCCAGCAGCAACGACAGGACCGGGCAGCAGTACTTC
TRBV6-1	NA	NA	TRBJ1-4	CASSLRERGSEKLFF	TGTGCCAGCAGTCTCAGGGAACGGGGGAGTGAAAAACTGTTTTTT
TRBV30	NA	NA	TRBJ1-2	CASHQGYTF	TGTGCCTCTCACCAGGGCTACACCTTC
TRBV15	TRBD1	NA	TRBJ2-4	CATSSGTGENIQYF	TGTGCCACCAGCAGCGGGACAGGAGAAAACATTCAGTACTTC
TRBV7-2	TRBD1	NA	TRBJ2-7	CASSFGTGGFYEQYF	TGTGCCAGCAGCTTCGGGACAGGGGGTTTCTACGAGCAGTACTTC
TRBV12-1	NA	NA	TRBJ2-4	CASSLCGGRVKNIQYF	TGTGCCAGCAGCCTTTGTGGGGGCCGGGTCAAAAACATTCAGTACTTC
TRBV21-1	NA	few	TRBJ2-5	CASSGSGVPQETQYF	TGTGCCAGCAGCGGTAGCGGGGTACCCCAAGAGACCCAGTACTTC
TRBV7-3	TRBD2	once	TRBJ2-1	CASSLRASGNNEQFF	TGTGCCAGCAGCTTAAGGGCTAGCGGGAACAATGAGCAGTTCTTC
TRBV5-1	TRBD2	NA	TRBJ2-1	CASSPGTSGYSYNEQFF	TGCGCCAGCAGCCCGGGGACTAGCGGCTACTCCTACAATGAGCAGTTCTTC
TRBV18	NA	NA	TRBJ2-7	CASSPDNSYEQYF	TGTGCCAGCTCCCCTGACAACTCCTACGAGCAGTACTTC
TRBV7-9	NA	NA	TRBJ1-1	CASSLGTAHTEAFF	TGTGCCAGCAGCTTAGGGACAGCGCACACTGAAGCTTTCTTT
TRBV10-2	TRBD1	NA	TRBJ1-1	CASSVSDREAFF	TGCGCCAGCAGTGTCTCGGACAGGGAAGCTTTCTTT
TRBV7-9	TRBD2	NA	TRBJ2-1	CASNPRAGGRARSYNEQFF	TGTGCCAGCAACCCTCGAGCCGGGGGGAGAGCGAGGTCCTACAATGAGCAGTTCTTC
TRBV29-1	TRBD2	NA	TRBJ2-3	CSVDGVAGVPDTQYF	TGCAGCGTTGATGGAGTAGCGGGGGTTCCAGATACGCAGTATTTT
TRBV7-2	NA	NA	TRBJ1-5	CASSLESVYQPQHF	TGTGCCAGCAGCTTAGAGTCGGTTTATCAGCCCCAGCATTTT
TRBV15	NA	NA	TRBJ1-4	CATSRDLGAGEKLFF	TGTGCCACCAGCAGAGATTTGGGGGCCGGAGAAAAACTGTTTTTT
TRBV30	NA	few	TRBJ1-5	CAWSEDSSGPQHF	TGTGCCTGGAGTGAGGACAGCTCCGGGCCCCAGCATTTT
TRBV5-1	NA	NA	TRBJ2-5	CASSLALTGQETQYF	TGCGCCAGCAGCTTGGCCTTAACAGGGCAAGAGACCCAGTACTTC
TRBV7-2	TRBD1	NA	TRBJ2-3	CASSPDRGADTQYF	TGTGCCAGCAGCCCAGACAGGGGTGCAGATACGCAGTATTTT
TRBV18	NA	few	TRBJ1-3	CASSPEAGGNTIYF	TGTGCCAGCTCACCGGAGGCAGGGGGAAACACCATATATTTT
TRBV7-2	NA	few	TRBJ2-5	CASSLATTSRETQYF	TGTGCCAGCAGCTTAGCGACTACTAGCAGGGAGACCCAGTACTTC